This TCR beta chain comes out of a study of shared clonotypes between healthy human individuals. Broader study findings: Naive CD4 clonotypes overlapped across a handful of donors at around 4.7%.

Running of the assay took place at deep level. For sorted subsets, approximately 180 ng DNA per replicate equaled about 30,000 T cell genomes. Some clones are missing from TCRdb's copy, which holds only in-frame ones; the method was immunoSEQ multiplex PCR. Counted here are roughly 2 million clones, 90% to 97% occurring once; the ten biggest clones make up about 0.13%. With respect to this clone: Its antigen is not known. The sample contains more than one DNA sequence encoding this CDR3.

CDR1 MGHRA and CDR2 YSYEKL come from the germline V gene. This CDR3 is built from 14 residues. The trim removed 3 bases at V and 0 bases at J, leaving 2 bases unmatched. Memory CD4+ cells were the fraction left after CD45RA+ naive selection. The sample comprised naive CD4+ T cells sorted from blood. Subset here: CD45RA+ positively selected. The source is a man between 18 and 35 years old in good health. The chain carries TRBV4-1 and TRBJ2-7, with TRBD1 identical over 7 bases. CDR3 in DNA: TGCGCCAGCAGCCAGACAGGGATCTCCTACGAGCAGTACTTC. Translation: CASSQTGISYEQYF.